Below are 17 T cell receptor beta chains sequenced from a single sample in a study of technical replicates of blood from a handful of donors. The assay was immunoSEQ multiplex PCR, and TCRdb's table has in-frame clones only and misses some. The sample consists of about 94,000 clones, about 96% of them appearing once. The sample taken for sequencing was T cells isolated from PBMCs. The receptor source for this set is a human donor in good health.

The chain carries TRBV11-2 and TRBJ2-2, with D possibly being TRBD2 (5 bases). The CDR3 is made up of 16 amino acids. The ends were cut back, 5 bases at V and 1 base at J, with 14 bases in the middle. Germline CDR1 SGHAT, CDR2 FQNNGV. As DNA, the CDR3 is TGTGCCAGCAGCCAAGTCCGGGGAAAGAACACCGGGGAGCTGTTTTTT. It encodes CASSQVRGKNTGELFF. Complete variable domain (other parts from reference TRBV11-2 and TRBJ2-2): EAGVAQSPRYKIIEKRQSVAFWCNPISGHATLYWYQQILGQGPKLLIQFQNNGVVDDSQLPKDRFSAERLKGVDSTLKIQPAKLEDSAVYLCASSQVRGKNTGELFFGEGSRLTVL.

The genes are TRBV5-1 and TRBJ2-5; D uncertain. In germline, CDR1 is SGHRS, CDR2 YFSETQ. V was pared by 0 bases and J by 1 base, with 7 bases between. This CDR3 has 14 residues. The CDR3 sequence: CASSLGGTQETQYF. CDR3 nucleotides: TGCGCCAGCAGCTTGGGCGGTACCCAAGAGACCCAGTACTTC.

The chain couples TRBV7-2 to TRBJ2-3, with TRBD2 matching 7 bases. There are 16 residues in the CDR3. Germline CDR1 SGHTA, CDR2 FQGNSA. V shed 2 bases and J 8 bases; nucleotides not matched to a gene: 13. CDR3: CASSLIWASGLPTQYF. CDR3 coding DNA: TGTGCCAGCAGCTTAATCTGGGCTAGCGGTCTCCCTACGCAGTATTTT.

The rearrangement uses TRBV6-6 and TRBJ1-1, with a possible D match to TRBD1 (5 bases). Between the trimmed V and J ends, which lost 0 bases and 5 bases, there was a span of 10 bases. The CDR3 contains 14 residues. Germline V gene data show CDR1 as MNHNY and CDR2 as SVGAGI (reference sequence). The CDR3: CASSYSAGGTEAFF. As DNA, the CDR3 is TGTGCCAGCAGTTACTCGGCGGGGGGGACTGAAGCTTTCTTT.

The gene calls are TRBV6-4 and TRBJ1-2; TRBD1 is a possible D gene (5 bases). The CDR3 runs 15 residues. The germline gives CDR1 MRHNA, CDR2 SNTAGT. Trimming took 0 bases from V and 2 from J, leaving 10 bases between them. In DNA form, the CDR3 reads TGTGCCAGCAGTGACTCGGGCCGGGGGAACTATGGCTACACCTTC. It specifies CASSDSGRGNYGYTF.

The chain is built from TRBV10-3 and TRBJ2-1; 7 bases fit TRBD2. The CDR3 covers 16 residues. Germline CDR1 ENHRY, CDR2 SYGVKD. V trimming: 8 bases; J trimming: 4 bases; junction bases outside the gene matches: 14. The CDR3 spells CAIAPSRGSGYNEQFF. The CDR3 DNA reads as TGTGCCATCGCCCCTTCGCGGGGTAGCGGGTACAATGAGCAGTTCTTC.

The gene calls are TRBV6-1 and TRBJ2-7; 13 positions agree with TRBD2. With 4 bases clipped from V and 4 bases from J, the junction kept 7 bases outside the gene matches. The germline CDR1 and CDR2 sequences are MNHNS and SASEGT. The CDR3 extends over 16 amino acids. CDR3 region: CASSGAGTSGKYEQYF. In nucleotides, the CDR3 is TGTGCCAGCAGTGGGGCGGGGACTAGCGGGAAGTACGAGCAGTACTTC.

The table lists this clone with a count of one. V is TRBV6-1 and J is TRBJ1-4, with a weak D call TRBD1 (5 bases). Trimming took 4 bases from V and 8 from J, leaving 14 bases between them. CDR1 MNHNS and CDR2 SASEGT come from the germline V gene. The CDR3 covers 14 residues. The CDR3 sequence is CASSVRGGGEKLFF. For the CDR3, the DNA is TGTGCCAGCAGTGTTAGGGGAGGAGGGGAAAAACTGTTTTTT.

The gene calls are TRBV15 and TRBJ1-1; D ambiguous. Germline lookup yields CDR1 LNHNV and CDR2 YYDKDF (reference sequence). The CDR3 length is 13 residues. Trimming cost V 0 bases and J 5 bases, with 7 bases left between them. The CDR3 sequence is CATSRDTSTEAFF. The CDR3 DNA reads TGTGCCACCAGCAGAGATACAAGTACTGAAGCTTTCTTT. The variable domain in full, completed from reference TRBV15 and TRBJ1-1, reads DAMVIQNPRYQVTQFGKPVTLSCSQTLNHNVMYWYQQKSSQAPKLLFHYYDKDFNNEADTPDNFQSRRPNTSFCFLDIRSPGLGDTAMYLCATSRDTSTEAFFGQGTRLTVV.

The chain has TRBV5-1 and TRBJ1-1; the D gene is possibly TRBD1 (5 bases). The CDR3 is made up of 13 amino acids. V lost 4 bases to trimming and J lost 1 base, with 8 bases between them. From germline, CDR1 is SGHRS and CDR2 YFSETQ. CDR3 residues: CASSKQENTEAFF. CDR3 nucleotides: TGCGCCAGCAGCAAACAGGAGAACACTGAAGCTTTCTTT.

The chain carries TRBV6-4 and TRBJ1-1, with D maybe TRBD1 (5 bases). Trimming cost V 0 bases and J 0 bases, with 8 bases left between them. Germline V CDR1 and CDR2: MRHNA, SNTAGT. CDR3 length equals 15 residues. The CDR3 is CASSDSDTLNTEAFF. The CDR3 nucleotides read TGTGCCAGCAGTGACTCGGACACCTTGAACACTGAAGCTTTCTTT.

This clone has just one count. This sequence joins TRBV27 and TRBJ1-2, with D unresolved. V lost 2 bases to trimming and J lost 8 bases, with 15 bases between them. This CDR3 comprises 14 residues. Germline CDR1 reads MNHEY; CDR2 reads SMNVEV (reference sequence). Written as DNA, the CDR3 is TGTGCCAGCAGTTTAAGTTCTGCAGATTCCGGCTACACCTTC. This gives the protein CASSLSSADSGYTF.

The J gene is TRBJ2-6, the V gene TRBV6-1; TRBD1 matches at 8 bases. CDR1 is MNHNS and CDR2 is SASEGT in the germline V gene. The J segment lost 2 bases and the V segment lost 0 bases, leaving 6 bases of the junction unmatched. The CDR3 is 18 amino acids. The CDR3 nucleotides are TGTGCCAGCAGTGAAGCGGGGACAGGAGAGACTGGGGCCAACGTCCTGACTTTC. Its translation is CASSEAGTGETGANVLTF.

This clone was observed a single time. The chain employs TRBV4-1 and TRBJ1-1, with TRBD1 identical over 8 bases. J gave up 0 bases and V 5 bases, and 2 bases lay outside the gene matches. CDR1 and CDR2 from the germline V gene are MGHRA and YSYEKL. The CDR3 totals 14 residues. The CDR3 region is CASSLTGVNTEAFF. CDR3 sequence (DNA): TGCGCCAGCAGCTTGACAGGGGTGAACACTGAAGCTTTCTTT.

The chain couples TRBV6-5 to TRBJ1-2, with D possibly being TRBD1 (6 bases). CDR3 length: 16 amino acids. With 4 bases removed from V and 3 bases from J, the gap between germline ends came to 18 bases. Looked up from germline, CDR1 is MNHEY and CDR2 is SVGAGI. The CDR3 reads CASSSYSGQRDYGYTF. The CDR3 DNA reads TGTGCCAGCAGTTCCTACTCCGGACAGCGCGACTATGGCTACACCTTC.

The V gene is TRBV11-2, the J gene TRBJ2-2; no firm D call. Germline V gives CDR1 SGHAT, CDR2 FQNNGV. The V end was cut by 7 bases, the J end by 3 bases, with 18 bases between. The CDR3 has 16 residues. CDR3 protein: CASNSLSSSYTGELFF. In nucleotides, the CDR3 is TGTGCCAGCAACTCGTTGTCATCTTCCTACACCGGGGAGCTGTTTTTT.

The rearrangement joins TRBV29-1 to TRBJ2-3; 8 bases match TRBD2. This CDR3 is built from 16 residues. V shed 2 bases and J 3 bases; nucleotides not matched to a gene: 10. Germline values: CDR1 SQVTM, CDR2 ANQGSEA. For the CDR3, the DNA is TGCAGCGTTGAACGAGGGCTAGCGGGTGGGACAGATACGCAGTATTTT. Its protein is CSVERGLAGGTDTQYF.